This T cell receptor (beta chain) emerged from a study of blood T cell repertoires in COVID-19. For the study at large: Researchers got acute and convalescent COVID-19 samples from the United States, Italy and Spain. The analysed material was cDNA or gDNA that came from T cells, B-cell-depleted T cells, or PBMCs.

Authors' methods: By means of reference gene primer amplification, nucleated cell counts were estimated. Produced via immunoSEQ multiplex PCR; TCRdb's table is partial and in-frame only. That table is the source of V, J and clone size, and D and trimming were worked out from the DNA. The table includes about 82,000 clones, approximately 80% detected once. V gave up 6 bases and J gave up 15 bases, with 18 bases separating them. This CDR3 region has 12 residues. The germline CDR1 and CDR2 sequences are MDHEN and SYDVKM. The TCR sequence derives from a woman aged 40 to 50 with active or convalescent COVID-19. The rearrangement links TRBV28 to TRBJ2-1; D gene uncertain. The source material was peripheral blood. CDR3 region: CASSLNLDRGFF. The CDR3 DNA sequence: TGTGCCAGCAGCCTAAACCTGGATCGAGGGTTCTTC.